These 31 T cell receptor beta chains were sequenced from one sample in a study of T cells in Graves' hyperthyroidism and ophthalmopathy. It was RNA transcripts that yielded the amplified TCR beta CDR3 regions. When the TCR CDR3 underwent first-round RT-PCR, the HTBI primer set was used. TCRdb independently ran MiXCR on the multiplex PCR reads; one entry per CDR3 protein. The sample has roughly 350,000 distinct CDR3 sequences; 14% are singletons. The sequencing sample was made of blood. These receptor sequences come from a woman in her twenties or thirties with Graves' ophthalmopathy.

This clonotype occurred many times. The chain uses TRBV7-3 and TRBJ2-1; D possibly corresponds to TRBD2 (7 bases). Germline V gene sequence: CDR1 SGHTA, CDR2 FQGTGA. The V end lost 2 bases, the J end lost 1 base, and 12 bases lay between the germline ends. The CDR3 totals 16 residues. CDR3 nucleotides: TGTGCCAGCAGCTTAGTAGGGGGGGAGTCCTACAATGAGCAGTTCTTC. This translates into CASSLVGGESYNEQFF.

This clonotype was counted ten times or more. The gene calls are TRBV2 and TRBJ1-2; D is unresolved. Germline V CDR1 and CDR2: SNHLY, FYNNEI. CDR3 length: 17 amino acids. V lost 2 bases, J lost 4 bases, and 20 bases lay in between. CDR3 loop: CASSELHPKNAVYGYTF. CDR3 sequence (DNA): TGTGCCAGCAGTGAATTACATCCCAAAAACGCGGTCTATGGCTACACCTTC.

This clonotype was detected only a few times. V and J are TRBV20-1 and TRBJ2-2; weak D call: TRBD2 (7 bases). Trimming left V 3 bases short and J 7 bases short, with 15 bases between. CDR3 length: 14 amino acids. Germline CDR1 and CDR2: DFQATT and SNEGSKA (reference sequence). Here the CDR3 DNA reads TGCAGTGCTAGCGGCGGGGGCGATTTCGGGGAGCTGTTTTTT. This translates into CSASGGGDFGELFF.

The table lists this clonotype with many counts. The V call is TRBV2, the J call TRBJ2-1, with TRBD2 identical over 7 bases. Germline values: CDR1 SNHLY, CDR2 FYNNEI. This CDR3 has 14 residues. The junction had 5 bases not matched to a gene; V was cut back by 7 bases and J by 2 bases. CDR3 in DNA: TGTGCCAGCAATCCGGGACTAACCTACAATGAGCAGTTCTTC. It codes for CASNPGLTYNEQFF.

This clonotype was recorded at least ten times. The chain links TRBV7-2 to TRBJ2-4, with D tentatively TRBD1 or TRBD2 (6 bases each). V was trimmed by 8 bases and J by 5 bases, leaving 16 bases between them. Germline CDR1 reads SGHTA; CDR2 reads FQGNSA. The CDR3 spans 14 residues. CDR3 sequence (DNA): TGTGCCAGCCGGGAGTCGGGGGCTCAAAACATTCAGTACTTC. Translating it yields CASRESGAQNIQYF. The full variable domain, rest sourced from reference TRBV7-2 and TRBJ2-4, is GAGVSQSPSNKVTEKGKDVELRCDPISGHTALYWYRQSLGQGLEFLIYFQGNSAPDKSGLPSDRFSAERTGGSVSTLTIQRTQQEDSAVYLCASRESGAQNIQYFGAGTRLSVL.

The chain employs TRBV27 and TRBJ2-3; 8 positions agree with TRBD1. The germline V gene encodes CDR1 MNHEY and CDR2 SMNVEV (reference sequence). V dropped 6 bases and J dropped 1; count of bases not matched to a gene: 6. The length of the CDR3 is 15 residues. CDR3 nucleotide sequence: TGTGCCAGCAGCCAGGGGGCCCGGGGCACAGATACGCAGTATTTT. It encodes CASSQGARGTDTQYF.

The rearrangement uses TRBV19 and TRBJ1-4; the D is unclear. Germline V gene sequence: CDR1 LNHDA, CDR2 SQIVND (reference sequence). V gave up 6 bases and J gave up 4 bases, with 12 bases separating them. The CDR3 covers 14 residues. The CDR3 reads CASSNSGRNEKLFF. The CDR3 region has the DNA TGTGCCAGTAGCAACTCCGGGCGTAATGAAAAACTGTTTTTT.

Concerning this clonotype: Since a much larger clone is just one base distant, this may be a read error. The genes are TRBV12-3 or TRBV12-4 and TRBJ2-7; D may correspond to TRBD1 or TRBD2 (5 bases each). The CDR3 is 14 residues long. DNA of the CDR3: TGTGCCAGCAGTCTTAACTCTTGGGGGAACGAGCGGTACTTC. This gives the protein CASSLNSWGNERYF.

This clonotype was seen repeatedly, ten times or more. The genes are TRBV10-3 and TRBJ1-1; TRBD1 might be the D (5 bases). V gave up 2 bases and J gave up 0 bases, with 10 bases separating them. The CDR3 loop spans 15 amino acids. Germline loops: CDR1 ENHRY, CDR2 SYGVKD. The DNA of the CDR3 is TGTGCCATCAGTGAGCGGGGGTTCCTGAACACTGAAGCTTTCTTT. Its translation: CAISERGFLNTEAFF.

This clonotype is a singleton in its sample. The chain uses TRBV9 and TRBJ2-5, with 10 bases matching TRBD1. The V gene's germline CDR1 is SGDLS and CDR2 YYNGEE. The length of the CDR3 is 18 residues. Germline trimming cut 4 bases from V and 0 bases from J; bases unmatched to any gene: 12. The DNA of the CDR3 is TGTGCCAGCAGCTCCGACAGGGGGCATTATAAGAACCAAGAGACCCAGTACTTC. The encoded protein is CASSSDRGHYKNQETQYF. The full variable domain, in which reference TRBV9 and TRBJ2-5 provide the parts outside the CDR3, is DSGVTQTPKHLITATGQRVTLRCSPRSGDLSVYWYQQSLDQGLQFLIQYYNGEERAKGNILERFSAQQFPDLHSELNLSSLELGDSALYFCASSSDRGHYKNQETQYFGPGTRLLVL.

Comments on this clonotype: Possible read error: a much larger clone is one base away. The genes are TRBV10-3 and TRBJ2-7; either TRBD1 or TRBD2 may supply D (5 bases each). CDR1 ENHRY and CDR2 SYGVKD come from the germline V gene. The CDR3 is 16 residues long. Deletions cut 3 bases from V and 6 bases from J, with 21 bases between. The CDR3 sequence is CAISDPTDRGGGEQYF. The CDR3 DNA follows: TGTGCCATCAGTGACCCGACAGATCGTGGGGGTGGCGAGCAGTACTTC.

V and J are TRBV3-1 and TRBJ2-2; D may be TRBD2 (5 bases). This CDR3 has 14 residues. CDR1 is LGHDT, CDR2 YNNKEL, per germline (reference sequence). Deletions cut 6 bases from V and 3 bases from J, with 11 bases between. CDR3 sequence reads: CASRLTRHTGELFF. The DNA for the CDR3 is TGTGCCAGCAGACTTACTAGACACACCGGGGAGCTGTTTTTT.

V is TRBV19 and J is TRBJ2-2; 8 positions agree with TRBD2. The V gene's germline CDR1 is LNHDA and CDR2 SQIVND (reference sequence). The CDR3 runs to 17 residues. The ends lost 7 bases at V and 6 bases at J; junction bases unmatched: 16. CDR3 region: CASTMQTGLVGSGELFF. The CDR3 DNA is TGTGCCAGTACCATGCAGACGGGACTAGTTGGTTCCGGGGAGCTGTTTTTT.

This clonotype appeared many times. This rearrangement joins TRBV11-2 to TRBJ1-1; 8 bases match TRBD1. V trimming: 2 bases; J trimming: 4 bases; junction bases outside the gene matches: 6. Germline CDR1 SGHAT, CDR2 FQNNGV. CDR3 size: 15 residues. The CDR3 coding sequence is TGTGCCAGCAGCTTAATGTGGACAGGGCCCACTGAAGCTTTCTTT. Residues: CASSLMWTGPTEAFF.

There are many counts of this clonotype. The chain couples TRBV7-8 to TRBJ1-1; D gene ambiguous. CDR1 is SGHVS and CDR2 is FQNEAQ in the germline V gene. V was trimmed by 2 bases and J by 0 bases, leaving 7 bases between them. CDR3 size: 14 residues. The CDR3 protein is CASSLRAMNTEAFF. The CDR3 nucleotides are TGTGCCAGCAGCTTACGAGCTATGAACACTGAAGCTTTCTTT.

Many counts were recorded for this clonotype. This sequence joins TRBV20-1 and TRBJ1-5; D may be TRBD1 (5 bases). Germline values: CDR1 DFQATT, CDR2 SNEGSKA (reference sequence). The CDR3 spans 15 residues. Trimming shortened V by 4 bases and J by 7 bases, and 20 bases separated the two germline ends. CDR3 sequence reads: CSATTGTGRDQPQHF. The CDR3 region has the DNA TGCAGTGCTACAACCGGGACGGGAAGGGACCAGCCCCAGCATTTT.

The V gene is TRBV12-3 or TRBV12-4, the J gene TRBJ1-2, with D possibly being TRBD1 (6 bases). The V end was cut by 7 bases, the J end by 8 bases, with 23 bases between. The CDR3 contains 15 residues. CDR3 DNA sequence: TGTGCCAGCATCAAATTTCGGGGGGGGGCGACGGGCTACACCTTC. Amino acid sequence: CASIKFRGGATGYTF.

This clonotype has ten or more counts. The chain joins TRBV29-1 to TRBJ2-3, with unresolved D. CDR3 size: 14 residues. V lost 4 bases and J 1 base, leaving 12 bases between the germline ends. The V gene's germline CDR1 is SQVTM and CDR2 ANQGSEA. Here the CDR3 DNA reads TGCAGCGTTGGCTGGCCAGCCGGCACAGATACGCAGTATTTT. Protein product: CSVGWPAGTDTQYF.

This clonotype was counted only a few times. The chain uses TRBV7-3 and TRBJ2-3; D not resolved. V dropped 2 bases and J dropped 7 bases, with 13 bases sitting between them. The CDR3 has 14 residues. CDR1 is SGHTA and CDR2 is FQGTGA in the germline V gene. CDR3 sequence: CASSLGQSLNTQYF. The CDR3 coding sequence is TGTGCCAGCAGCTTAGGTCAAAGCCTTAATACGCAGTATTTT.

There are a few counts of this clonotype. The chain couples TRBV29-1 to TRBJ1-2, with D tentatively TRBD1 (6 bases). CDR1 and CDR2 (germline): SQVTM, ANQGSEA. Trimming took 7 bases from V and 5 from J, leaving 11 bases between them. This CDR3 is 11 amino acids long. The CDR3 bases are TGCAGCGGGACAGATTTGTATGGCTACACCTTC. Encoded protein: CSGTDLYGYTF. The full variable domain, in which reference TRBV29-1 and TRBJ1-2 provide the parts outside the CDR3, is SAVISQKPSRDICQRGTSLTIQCQVDSQVTMMFWYRQQPGQSLTLIATANQGSEATYESGFVIDKFPISRPNLTFSTLTVSNMSPEDSSIYLCSGTDLYGYTFGSGTRLTVV.

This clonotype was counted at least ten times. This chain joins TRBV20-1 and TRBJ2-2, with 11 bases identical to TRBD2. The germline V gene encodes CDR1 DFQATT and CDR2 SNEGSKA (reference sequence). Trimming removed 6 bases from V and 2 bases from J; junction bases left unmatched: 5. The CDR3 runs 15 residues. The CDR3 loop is CSASLAGANTGELFF. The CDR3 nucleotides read TGCAGTGCATCACTAGCGGGGGCAAACACCGGGGAGCTGTTTTTT.

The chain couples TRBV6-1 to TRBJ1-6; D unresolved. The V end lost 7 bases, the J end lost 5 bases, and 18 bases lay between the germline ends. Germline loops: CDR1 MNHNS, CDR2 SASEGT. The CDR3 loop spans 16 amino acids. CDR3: CASNPRQVLDNSPLHF. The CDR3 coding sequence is TGTGCCAGCAATCCCAGACAAGTCCTCGATAATTCACCCCTCCACTTT.

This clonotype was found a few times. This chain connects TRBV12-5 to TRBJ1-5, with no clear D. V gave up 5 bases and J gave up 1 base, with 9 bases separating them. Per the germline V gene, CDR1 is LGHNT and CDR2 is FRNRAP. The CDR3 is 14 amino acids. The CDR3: CASGQDLSNQPQHF. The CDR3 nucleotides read TGTGCTAGTGGTCAAGATTTAAGCAATCAGCCCCAGCATTTT.

The CDR3 spells CASSADRGHGYTF. DNA for the CDR3: TGTGCCAGTAGTGCCGACAGGGGGCATGGCTACACCTTC. The V and J genes are TRBV19 and TRBJ1-2; 10 bases are shared with TRBD1. This CDR3 has 13 residues. Per germline, CDR1 LNHDA and CDR2 SQIVND (reference sequence). V dropped 5 bases and J dropped 6; count of bases not matched to a gene: 3. The full variable domain, with the rest looked up from reference TRBV19 and TRBJ1-2, is DGGITQSPKYLFRKEGQNVTLSCEQNLNHDAMYWYRQDPGQGLRLIYYSQIVNDFQKGDIAEGYSVSREKKESFPLTVTSAQKNPTAFYLCASSADRGHGYTFGSGTRLTVV.

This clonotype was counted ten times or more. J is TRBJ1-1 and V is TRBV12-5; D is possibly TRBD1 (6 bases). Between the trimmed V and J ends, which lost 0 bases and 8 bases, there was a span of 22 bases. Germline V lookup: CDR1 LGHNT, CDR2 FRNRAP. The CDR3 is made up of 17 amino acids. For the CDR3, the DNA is TGTGCTAGTGGTTTGGTATTTATGTCGTCTCCCGGGACAGAAGCTTTCTTT. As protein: CASGLVFMSSPGTEAFF.

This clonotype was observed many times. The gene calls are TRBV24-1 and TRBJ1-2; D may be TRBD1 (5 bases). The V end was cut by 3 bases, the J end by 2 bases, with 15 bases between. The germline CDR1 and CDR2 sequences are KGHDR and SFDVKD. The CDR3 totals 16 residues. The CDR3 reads CATSDPGVEGNYGYTF. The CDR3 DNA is TGTGCCACCAGTGATCCCGGAGTGGAGGGGAACTATGGCTACACCTTC.

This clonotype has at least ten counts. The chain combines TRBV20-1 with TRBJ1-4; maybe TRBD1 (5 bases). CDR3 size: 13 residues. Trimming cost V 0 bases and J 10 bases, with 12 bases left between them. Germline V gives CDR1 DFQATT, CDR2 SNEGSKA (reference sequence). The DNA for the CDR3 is TGCAGTGCTAGAGAGGGGACTGACGGAAAACTGTTTTTT. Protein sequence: CSAREGTDGKLFF.

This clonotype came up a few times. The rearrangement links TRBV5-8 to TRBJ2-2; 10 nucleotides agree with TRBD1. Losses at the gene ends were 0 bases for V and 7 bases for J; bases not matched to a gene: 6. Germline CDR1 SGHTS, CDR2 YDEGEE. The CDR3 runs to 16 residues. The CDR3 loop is CASSLGQGARSGELFF. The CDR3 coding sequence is TGTGCCAGCAGCTTGGGACAGGGGGCGCGAAGCGGGGAGCTGTTTTTT.

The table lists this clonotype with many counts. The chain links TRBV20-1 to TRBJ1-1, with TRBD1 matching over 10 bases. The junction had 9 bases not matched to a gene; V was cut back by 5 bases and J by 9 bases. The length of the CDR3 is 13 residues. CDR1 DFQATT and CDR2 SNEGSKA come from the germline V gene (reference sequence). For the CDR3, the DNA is TGCAGTGCTCCCGGGACAGGGGTTGTAAAAGCTTTCTTT. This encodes CSAPGTGVVKAFF.

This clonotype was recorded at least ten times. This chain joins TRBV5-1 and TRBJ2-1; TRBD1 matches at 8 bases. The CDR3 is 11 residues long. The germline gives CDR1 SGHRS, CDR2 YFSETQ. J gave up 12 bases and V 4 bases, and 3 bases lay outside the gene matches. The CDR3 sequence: CASSPGGPQFF. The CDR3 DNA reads TGCGCCAGCAGCCCAGGGGGCCCGCAGTTCTTC. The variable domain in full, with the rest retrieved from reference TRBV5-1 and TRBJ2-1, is KAGVTQTPRYLIKTRGQQVTLSCSPISGHRSVSWYQQTPGQGLQFLFEYFSETQRNKGNFPGRFSGRQFSNSRSEMNVSTLELGDSALYLCASSPGGPQFFGPGTRLTVL.

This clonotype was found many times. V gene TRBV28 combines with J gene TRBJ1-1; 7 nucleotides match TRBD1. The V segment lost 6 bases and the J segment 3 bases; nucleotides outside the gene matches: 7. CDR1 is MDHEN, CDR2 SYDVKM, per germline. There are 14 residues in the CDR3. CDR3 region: CASRQQGSDTEAFF. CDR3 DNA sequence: TGTGCCAGCAGGCAACAGGGGTCCGACACTGAAGCTTTCTTT.